This T cell receptor beta chain derives from a study of cytomegalovirus exposure and HLA in healthy donors. Study-level information: The 95 to 150 validation repertoires were produced on the same platform as the approximately 620 repertoires of the first cohort. This was reported in a later analysis.

Study-wide results and limits: There were 150 to 200 TCR beta chains listed as cytomegalovirus-associated. Rarity held for most TCR sequences, but there were some public TCRs that occurred in many donors.

The donors were part of the validation cohort, which consisted of under 150 subjects and was separate from the first cohort of about 720 subjects. As for this clone: As yet, its antigen is unknown.

Germline assignment: CDR1 SGDLS and CDR2 YYNGEE. V dropped 0 bases and J dropped 7 bases, with 10 bases sitting between them. The CDR3 spans 13 residues. The repertoire was sequenced with immunoSEQ multiplex PCR; TCRdb's copy has only in-frame clones and lacks some. Of about 82,000 clones listed, about 92% are singletons. The TCR was taken from a man younger than 30 in good health and CMV-seronegative. What was sequenced was PBMCs. The V gene is TRBV9, the J gene TRBJ1-1; the D gene is possibly TRBD1 (6 bases). CDR3 loop: CASSVGAGVEAFF. CDR3 DNA: TGTGCCAGCAGCGTAGGGGCAGGGGTTGAAGCTTTCTTT.